The next 20 T cell receptor beta chains were all read from a single sample in a study of kidney transplant recipient with SARS-CoV-2 infection. TCRdb recomputed calls from the reads with MiXCR, one row per CDR3 protein. Of 200,000 to 300,000 distinct CDR3 sequences listed, around 26% were seen once; the top ten hold more than 6.5%. The source material was a blood sample, sampled at baseline and on day 111 from a kidney transplant recipient. Receptor source: a young adult male patient who had COVID-19 and was a kidney transplant recipient. Some T cells may arise from the graft donor.

This clonotype was counted at least ten times. The rearrangement joins TRBV20-1 to TRBJ1-3; possibly TRBD1 for D (5 bases). V gave up 0 bases and J gave up 5 bases, with 14 bases separating them. The germline CDR1 and CDR2 sequences are DFQATT and SNEGSKA (reference sequence). The CDR3 sequence is 15 residues long. The CDR3 here is CSARDRQGLRNTIYF. CDR3 DNA: TGCAGTGCTAGAGATCGCCAGGGTCTCCGAAACACCATATATTTT.

The table lists this clonotype with a few counts. The J gene is TRBJ2-7, the V gene TRBV23-1, with D possibly TRBD1 on 6 matching bases. TRBV23-1 is placed among ORFs of uncertain function. Trimming took off 4 bases at V and 6 bases at J, with 13 bases between the two ends. This CDR3 region has 13 residues. The CDR3 reads CASSRYQGREQYF. CDR3 in DNA: TGCGCCAGCAGTCGTTACCAGGGGCGCGAGCAGTACTTC.

The chain is built from TRBV19 and TRBJ2-6; maybe TRBD2 (5 bases). Trimming left V 5 bases short and J 3 bases short, with 11 bases between. The CDR3 runs to 15 residues. Germline assignment: CDR1 LNHDA and CDR2 SQIVND (reference sequence). The CDR3 loop reads CASSSSGNGANVLTF. In nucleotides, the CDR3 is TGTGCCAGTAGTTCATCGGGGAATGGGGCCAACGTCCTGACTTTC.

This clonotype was observed at least ten times. V gene TRBV11-1 combines with J gene TRBJ1-2; D unclear. Trimming stripped 5 bases from V and 4 bases from J, with 23 bases between. Germline V lookup: CDR1 SGHAT, CDR2 FQDESV (reference sequence). The CDR3 consists of 17 residues. CDR3 protein: CASSGRIKAGKTYGYTF. The CDR3 DNA reads as TGTGCCAGCAGCGGACGGATTAAGGCTGGAAAGACCTATGGCTACACCTTC.

This clonotype was counted ten times or more. The V call is TRBV24-1, the J call TRBJ2-3; 11 positions match TRBD1. V lost 1 base to trimming and J lost 1 base; unmatched junction nucleotides: 6. Germline V gives CDR1 KGHDR, CDR2 SFDVKD. This CDR3 has 18 residues. The DNA for the CDR3 is TGTGCCACCAGTGATTTAAAGGGACAGGGGGAGTGCACAGATACGCAGTATTTT. Translating it yields CATSDLKGQGECTDTQYF.

As regards this clonotype: A much bigger clone sits one base away, suggesting this may be a read error. The chain links TRBV5-5 to TRBJ1-5; tentatively, D is TRBD1 (5 bases). The CDR3 has 14 residues. Germline loops: CDR1 SGHKS, CDR2 YYEKEE (reference sequence). CDR3 sequence: CTSTSLGGNQPQHF. CDR3 in DNA: TGTACCAGCACCTCCTTAGGGGGCAATCAGCCCCAGCATTTT.

In its sample, this clonotype was seen many times. The V call is TRBV24-1, the J call TRBJ1-2; D remains ambiguous. Germline values: CDR1 KGHDR, CDR2 SFDVKD. The CDR3 loop spans 17 amino acids. Trimming took off 6 bases at V and 4 bases at J, with 23 bases between the two ends. Written as DNA, the CDR3 is TGTGCCACCAGTCAATTGGGTAGTACCAGAAAGACCTATGGCTACACCTTC. Its protein product is CATSQLGSTRKTYGYTF.

On this clonotype: With a much larger clone just one base away, this may be a read error. The chain links TRBV20-1 to TRBJ2-7; D is ambiguous. The CDR3 has 12 amino acids. CDR1 is DFQATT and CDR2 is SNEGSKA in the germline V gene (reference sequence). The germline V and J ends were trimmed by 1 base and 3 bases, with 7 bases remaining between them. This CDR3 reads CSARGRLYEQYF. The CDR3 nucleotides are TGCAGTGCTAGAGGTCGCCTCTACGAGCAGTACTTC.

A single count supports this clonotype. Germline and junction disagree at one end, which may indicate a read error. The V and J genes are TRBV3-1 and TRBJ2-3; D remains unclear. The CDR3 extends over 17 amino acids. Germline-derived CDR1 and CDR2 are LGHDT and YNNKEL (reference sequence). CDR3 DNA sequence: TGTGCCGGCAGCGTCAATGTCCCATTTGTCATGCAAGATACGCAGTATTTT. It is translated as CAGSVNVPFVMQDTQYF.

Turning to this clonotype: It may be a read error: a sequence one base away is much more abundant. The chain has TRBV6-5 and TRBJ2-1; 12 bases align to TRBD2. This CDR3 region has 15 residues. Germline CDR1 reads MNHEY; CDR2 reads SVGAGI. V lost 6 bases, J lost 7 bases, and 7 bases stayed unmatched. This CDR3 reads CASSDLAGGGNEQFF. As DNA, the CDR3 is TGTGCCAGCAGCGACCTAGCGGGGGGGGGAAATGAGCAGTTCTTC.

In this sample, this clonotype turned up many times. J is TRBJ1-1 and V is TRBV7-9; D unclear. CDR3 length: 12 amino acids. In germline, CDR1 is SEHNR, CDR2 FQNEAQ (reference sequence). The V and J ends lost 3 bases and 8 bases respectively, with 10 bases between them. The CDR3 spells CASSFLPVEAFF. CDR3 bases: TGTGCCAGCAGCTTTCTCCCGGTAGAAGCTTTCTTT.

The chain uses TRBV5-1 and TRBJ2-1, with 11 bases fitting TRBD2. This CDR3 spans 17 amino acids. Trimming at V came to 1 base and at J to 9 bases, leaving 12 bases not matched to a gene. Germline V gene data show CDR1 as SGHRS and CDR2 as YFSETQ. The CDR3 sequence is CASSLQDSGGVGAEQFF. The CDR3 DNA reads as TGCGCCAGCAGCTTGCAGGATAGCGGGGGGGTCGGCGCTGAGCAGTTCTTC.

This clonotype showed up many times. V gene TRBV18 combines with J gene TRBJ1-2, with a weak D call TRBD1 (5 bases). CDR3 length equals 15 residues. The V and J ends lost 1 base and 5 bases respectively, with 14 bases between them. Germline CDR1 reads KGHSH; CDR2 reads LQKENI. The CDR3 spells CASSPLGGGDYGYTF. CDR3 bases: TGTGCCAGCTCACCACTGGGCGGAGGGGATTATGGCTACACCTTC.

As concerns this clonotype: A read error may be the cause here, since a much bigger clone is one base away. The V call is TRBV3-1, the J call TRBJ1-1; D remains unclear. The V gene lost 5 bases and the J gene lost 4 bases, with 23 bases spanning the gap. Germline V gives CDR1 LGHDT, CDR2 YNNKEL (reference sequence). This CDR3 comprises 17 residues. Here the CDR3 reads CASSDMGPMSIRTEAFF. The CDR3, as DNA: TGTGCCAGCAGCGATATGGGTCCCATGTCAATTCGCACTGAAGCTTTCTTT.

This clonotype showed up many times. J is TRBJ2-7 and V is TRBV18, with 9 positions matching TRBD1. Trimming removed 3 bases from V and 3 bases from J; junction bases left unmatched: 6. This CDR3 spans 15 amino acids. The germline CDR1 and CDR2 sequences are KGHSH and LQKENI. The CDR3 region has the DNA TGTGCCAGCTCACCGGAACAGGGGGCCTTCTACGAGCAGTACTTC. Translating gives CASSPEQGAFYEQYF.

Only a few counts were recorded for this clonotype. This chain links TRBV5-8 with TRBJ2-1, with 8 bases lining up with TRBD2. The V gene end was trimmed by 0 bases and the J gene end by 0 bases; junction bases not matched to a gene: 5. This CDR3 is built from 17 residues. Germline CDR1 SGHTS, CDR2 YDEGEE. In DNA, the CDR3 is TGTGCCAGCAGCTTGGCGGGGGGGACGAGCTCCTACAATGAGCAGTTCTTC. Translation gives CASSLAGGTSSYNEQFF.

On this clonotype itself: This could be a read error, since a much larger clone is one nucleotide away. The J gene is TRBJ2-1, the V gene TRBV20-1; D unclear. V lost 2 bases and J 1 base, leaving 9 bases between the germline ends. Germline lookup yields CDR1 DFQATT and CDR2 SNEGSKA (reference sequence). The CDR3 covers 14 residues. CDR3 nucleotide sequence: TGCAGTGCTAGAAGTTGGCGGTCCTACAATGAGCAGTTCTTC. This gives the protein CSARSWRSYNEQFF.

At least ten counts were recorded for this clonotype. CDR3 sequence: CASSEGAGGSYEQYF. CDR3 nucleotides: TGTGCCAGCAGTGAAGGGGCAGGGGGCTCCTACGAGCAGTACTTC. The V and J genes are TRBV6-1 and TRBJ2-7, with 7 bases lining up with TRBD1. The CDR3 covers 15 residues. CDR1 and CDR2 from the germline V gene are MNHNS and SASEGT. V shed 1 base and J 0 bases; nucleotides not matched to a gene: 3.

Details on this clonotype: This may be a read error: a much more frequent sequence differs by one nucleotide. CDR3 nucleotides: TGTTCCAGCAGTAGCGTTACAGGTGGGAGAAAGACCTATGGCTACACCTTC. This encodes CSSSSVTGGRKTYGYTF. This rearrangement joins TRBV6-6 to TRBJ1-2; the D gene is possibly TRBD1 (5 bases). This CDR3 has 17 residues. CDR1 MNHNY and CDR2 SVGAGI come from the germline V gene (reference sequence).

With regard to this clonotype: A much larger clone lies one base from this, so it may be a read error. V usage is TRBV10-2 and J usage is TRBJ1-2, with D uncertain. V was clipped by 5 bases and J by 4 bases, with 23 bases between them. Germline CDR1 WSHSY, CDR2 SAAADI. The CDR3 is made up of 17 amino acids. DNA of the CDR3: TGCGCCAGCAGTAAGTGCACCACTTCTAGAAAGACCTATGGCTACACCTTC. This gives the protein CASSKCTTSRKTYGYTF.